This T cell receptor beta chain is drawn from a study of blood T cell repertoires in COVID-19. Study overall: COVID-19 samples from acute and convalescent phases originated in the United States, Italy and Spain.

The CDR3 contains 11 residues. Trimming took 6 bases from V and 0 from J, leaving 6 bases between them. Germline V gene sequence: CDR1 GTSNPN, CDR2 SVGIG (reference sequence). The method was immunoSEQ multiplex PCR; TCRdb's version includes in-frame clones alone and lacks a portion of them. The sample yields a few hundred thousand clones, over 85% seen once. All exposed participants met a person with COVID-19 within 2 weeks before entering the study. Material: PBMCs or T cells enriched from blood (not recorded which). The TCR originated in a woman aged 45-60 years who had been exposed to COVID-19. The chain carries TRBV30 and TRBJ2-7; D possibly corresponds to TRBD2 (5 bases). CDR3 sequence: CACGDSYEQYF. In DNA, the CDR3 is TGTGCCTGCGGGGACTCCTACGAGCAGTACTTC. Combining the CDR3 with reference TRBV30 and TRBJ2-7 gives the whole variable domain SQTIHQWPATLVQPVGSPLSLECTVEGTSNPNLYWYRQAAGRGLQLLFYSVGIGQISSEVPQNLSASRPQDRQFILSSKKLLLSDSGFYLCACGDSYEQYFGPGTRLTVT.